This T cell receptor beta chain was identified during a study of shared clonotypes between healthy human individuals. Study context: The composition of the donors was a couple of women and a few men aged 18 to 49. Each donor contributed plates that comprised three CD4 naive, three CD4 memory, two CD8 naive and one CD8 memory.

The protocol was immunoSEQ multiplex PCR, while the TCRdb copy is restricted to in-frame clones and leaves out a portion. The sample holds fewer than 400,000 clones, around 72% seen once. Only a few counts were recorded for this clone. What it binds is not known. Study-level points and caveats: Represented diversity (both genetic and exposure-history) was limited by the small number of donors. Around 5% of naive CD4 clonotypes were shared across four donors.

Germline loops: CDR1 MDHEN, CDR2 SYDVKM. V trimming: 8 bases; J trimming: 3 bases; junction bases outside the gene matches: 12. The CDR3 contains 16 residues. The receptor's source is a man aged 30-40 years in good health. The sample was memory CD4+ T cells sorted from blood. As for subset: CD45RA-negative fraction. The chain uses TRBV28 and TRBJ2-3; 9 bases agree with TRBD1. Here the CDR3 DNA reads TGTGCCAGCTCGCCCGGGGGGACAGGGCTGACAGATACGCAGTATTTT. Its protein is CASSPGGTGLTDTQYF.